Listed below are T cell receptor beta chains from one sample, sequenced in a study of OX40 agonist ivuxolimab in advanced cancers. The data were produced by immunoSEQ multiplex PCR, yet TCRdb's version contains in-frame clones alone and is incomplete. The table shows roughly 86,000 clones, with roughly nine tenths occurring only once. Sequencing used CD4+ or CD8+ T cells sorted from blood, obtained in a trial of the OX40 agonist ivuxolimab. These receptors were collected from an adult with an advanced solid tumor such as melanoma, head and neck, liver or kidney cancer. CDR3s include the opening cysteine and the closing phenylalanine or tryptophan. D genes are given only for firm matches. A row's size may be missing; if present it is once, few, many or a size class.

j_call clone_size v_call d_call cdr3_aa cdr3_nt
TRBJ2-5 NA TRBV7-2 NA CASSLSRTETQYF TGTGCCAGCAGCTTAAGTCGGACAGAGACCCAGTACTTC
TRBJ2-2 once TRBV7-2 TRBD1 CASSLVGQGTAGELFF TGTGCCAGCAGCTTAGTGGGACAGGGAACGGCCGGGGAGCTGTTTTTT
TRBJ1-2 NA TRBV30 NA CAWSGGVIGGYTF TGTGCCTGGAGTGGCGGAGTAATCGGCGGCTACACCTTC
TRBJ1-2 few TRBV5-6 NA CASSSTVSYGYTF TGTGCCAGCAGCTCGACAGTTTCATATGGCTACACCTTC
TRBJ2-6 NA TRBV2 TRBD1 CASRGDRVISGANVLTF TGTGCCAGCAGGGGAGACAGGGTGATTTCTGGGGCCAACGTCCTGACTTTC
TRBJ2-1 NA TRBV30 NA CAWGRGTLSTSFYEQFF TGTGCCTGGGGCAGGGGGACCCTCTCGACTAGTTTCTATGAGCAGTTCTTC
TRBJ1-1 NA TRBV5-4 NA CASSLYGPGTEAFF TGTGCCAGCAGCTTGTACGGACCGGGGACTGAAGCTTTCTTT
TRBJ1-6 NA TRBV7-2 NA CASSLNIGGVYNSPLHF TGTGCCAGCAGCTTAAATATAGGGGGGGTGTATAATTCACCCCTCCACTTT
TRBJ2-7 NA TRBV29-1 TRBD1 CSVAPGTGLYEQYF TGCAGCGTTGCGCCCGGGACAGGGCTCTACGAGCAGTACTTC
TRBJ2-5 NA TRBV29-1 NA CSTLSRVGRETQYF TGCAGCACCCTCAGCAGGGTCGGTCGGGAGACCCAGTACTTC
TRBJ2-7 NA TRBV7-9 TRBD2 CASSLGLAGGRRGHEQYF TGTGCCAGCAGCTTAGGACTAGCGGGTGGGCGCCGTGGCCACGAGCAGTACTTC
TRBJ1-2 NA TRBV30 NA CAWSVPGRAGYTF TGTGCCTGGAGTGTACCCGGGAGAGCAGGCTACACCTTC
TRBJ2-3 NA TRBV6-5 NA CASTQAGTQYF TGTGCCTCAACCCAGGCAGGTACGCAGTATTTT
TRBJ1-5 NA TRBV7-2 TRBD1 CASSFGTVSQPQHF TGTGCCAGCAGCTTCGGGACAGTCTCTCAGCCCCAGCATTTT
TRBJ1-4 few TRBV28 NA CASSRGGTTNEKLFF TGTGCCAGCAGTAGGGGGGGGACAACTAATGAAAAACTGTTTTTT
TRBJ1-2 NA TRBV5-1 NA CASSLFGERAYGYTF TGCGCCAGCAGCTTGTTTGGGGAGAGGGCCTATGGCTACACCTTC
TRBJ2-5 NA TRBV7-6 NA CASSNQETQYF TGTGCCAGCAGCAACCAAGAGACCCAGTACTTC
TRBJ1-1 NA TRBV9 TRBD1 CASSETGVSAEAFF TGTGCCAGCAGCGAAACAGGGGTCTCGGCTGAAGCTTTCTTT
TRBJ2-3 NA TRBV7-3 TRBD2 CASSFVGREVDTQYF TGTGCCAGCAGCTTTGTCGGGAGGGAGGTAGATACGCAGTATTTT
TRBJ2-5 NA TRBV25-1 NA CASSRNGQETQYF TGTGCCAGCAGTCGAAACGGGCAAGAGACCCAGTACTTC
TRBJ2-5 NA TRBV4-1 NA CASSPTGANLETQYF TGCGCCAGCAGCCCGACGGGGGCGAATTTAGAGACCCAGTACTTC
TRBJ2-2 NA TRBV5-1 NA CASSLVGADAGELFF TGCGCCAGCAGCTTGGTTGGGGCTGACGCCGGGGAGCTGTTTTTT
TRBJ1-1 once TRBV28 NA CASTGGAVSNTEAFF TGTGCCAGCACAGGAGGGGCGGTCTCGAACACTGAAGCTTTCTTT
TRBJ2-5 NA TRBV29-1 TRBD2 CSGREPQETQYF TGCAGCGGGCGGGAGCCCCAAGAGACCCAGTACTTC
TRBJ1-1 NA TRBV5-1 NA CASSLSQGTNTEAFF TGCGCCAGCAGCTTATCGCAGGGCACGAACACTGAAGCTTTCTTT
TRBJ1-4 NA TRBV2 NA CASSVGPNEKLFF TGTGCCAGCAGTGTAGGGCCTAATGAAAAACTGTTTTTT
TRBJ1-5 NA TRBV28 NA CASSRTRARDSNQPQHF TGTGCCAGCAGTCGGACGAGGGCCCGAGATAGCAATCAGCCCCAGCATTTT
TRBJ2-3 NA TRBV5-1 TRBD2 CASSFGRNSGRRATDTQYF TGCGCCAGCAGCTTTGGACGGAATAGCGGGAGACGCGCCACAGATACGCAGTATTTT
TRBJ1-2 once TRBV7-9 NA CASSSHNGGYTF TGTGCCAGCAGTAGTCATAATGGGGGCTACACCTTC
TRBJ2-7 NA TRBV5-1 NA CASSLEVGWDYEQYF TGCGCCAGCAGCTTGGAAGTGGGGTGGGACTACGAGCAGTACTTC
TRBJ2-7 NA TRBV5-1 NA CASSINGGYEQYF TGCGCCAGCAGCATCAATGGGGGCTACGAGCAGTACTTC
TRBJ2-2 NA TRBV10-3 TRBD1 CAISESQGTNTGELFF TGTGCCATCAGTGAGTCACAGGGGACGAACACCGGGGAGCTGTTTTTT
TRBJ2-1 NA TRBV5-1 TRBD2 CASSPQTGTSGNNEQFF TGCGCCAGCAGCCCTCAAACCGGGACTAGCGGCAACAATGAGCAGTTCTTC
TRBJ1-6 NA TRBV7-9 TRBD1 CASSFEGAYSPLHF TGTGCCAGCAGCTTTGAGGGGGCTTATTCACCCCTCCACTTT
TRBJ1-4 NA TRBV11-3 TRBD1 CASSSPADRGGTNEKLFF TGTGCCAGCAGCTCCCCCGCGGACAGGGGCGGAACTAATGAAAAACTGTTTTTT
TRBJ2-3 NA TRBV4-1 NA CASSHPLGADTQYF TGCGCCAGCAGCCACCCCTTGGGGGCAGATACGCAGTATTTT
TRBJ2-1 NA TRBV10-3 NA CAISEKLYNEQFF TGTGCCATCAGTGAAAAACTGTACAATGAGCAGTTCTTC
TRBJ2-5 NA TRBV2 NA CASRRESETQYF TGTGCCAGCAGGAGGGAATCGGAGACCCAGTACTTC
TRBJ2-1 NA TRBV10-3 NA CAISEILPYNEQFF TGTGCCATCAGTGAGATTCTCCCCTACAATGAGCAGTTCTTC
TRBJ2-3 once TRBV5-1 NA CASRYTVSTDTQYF TGCGCCAGCAGATATACAGTTAGCACAGATACGCAGTATTTT
TRBJ2-1 NA TRBV19 TRBD1 CASSDPGTGSHEQFF TGTGCCAGTAGTGACCCCGGGACAGGGAGTCATGAGCAGTTCTTC
TRBJ2-2 NA TRBV7-2 NA CASSFLAGELFF TGTGCCAGCAGCTTTCTTGCCGGGGAGCTGTTTTTT
TRBJ2-2 NA TRBV5-4 NA CASSLGRNKVGELFF TGTGCCAGCAGCTTGGGCAGGAACAAAGTAGGGGAGCTGTTTTTT
TRBJ2-2 NA TRBV5-4 NA CASSLGRGGTGELFF TGTGCCAGCAGCTTGGGTAGGGGGGGCACCGGGGAGCTGTTTTTT
TRBJ2-2 NA TRBV2 NA CASSGQGLRDFDTGELFF TGTGCCAGCAGTGGACAGGGTCTGCGGGATTTCGACACCGGGGAGCTGTTTTTT
TRBJ1-1 NA TRBV28 TRBD1 CASYRQGVTEAFF TGTGCCAGCTACCGACAGGGGGTCACTGAAGCTTTCTTT
TRBJ2-3 NA TRBV18 TRBD2 CASSPPGLAGGPADTQYF TGTGCCAGCTCACCCCCGGGACTAGCGGGAGGGCCCGCAGATACGCAGTATTTT
TRBJ2-7 NA TRBV28 NA CASSQTNTGYEQYF TGTGCCAGCAGCCAAACCAACACAGGTTACGAGCAGTACTTC
TRBJ1-4 NA TRBV7-9 NA CASSPPRSTNEKLFF TGTGCCAGCAGCCCGCCCCGATCAACTAATGAAAAACTGTTTTTT
TRBJ2-7 NA TRBV7-9 NA CASSLANLEDEQYF TGTGCCAGCAGCTTAGCTAACCTCGAGGACGAGCAGTACTTC
TRBJ2-7 NA TRBV12-5 TRBD2 CASDFMGGRFLTCSYEQYF TGTGCTAGTGACTTTATGGGCGGGAGGTTCTTAACCTGCTCCTACGAGCAGTACTTC
TRBJ1-4 NA TRBV5-1 NA CASSLAGGSGEKLFF TGCGCCAGCAGCTTGGCCGGGGGTAGTGGTGAAAAACTGTTTTTT
TRBJ2-1 NA TRBV29-1 NA CSVDPPANEQFF TGCAGCGTCGACCCCCCCGCCAATGAGCAGTTCTTC
TRBJ1-3 NA TRBV4-1 NA CASSQDTRGSGNTIYF TGCGCCAGCAGCCAAGATACGCGAGGCTCTGGAAACACCATATATTTT
TRBJ1-5 NA TRBV7-8 NA CASSLARSGLNQPQHF TGTGCCAGCAGCTTAGCTAGATCCGGTCTCAATCAGCCCCAGCATTTT
TRBJ1-2 NA TRBV6-5 NA CASSTGGPYGYTF TGTGCCAGCAGCACCGGCGGGCCCTATGGCTACACCTTC
TRBJ2-1 NA TRBV9 NA CASSGSRGVYNEQFF TGTGCCAGCAGTGGCAGCAGGGGGGTCTACAATGAGCAGTTCTTC
TRBJ2-1 NA TRBV20-1 NA CSASGRWEQFF TGCAGTGCTAGCGGGCGGTGGGAGCAGTTCTTC
TRBJ1-5 NA TRBV6-1 NA CASSQDPSGQPQHF TGTGCCAGCAGTCAAGACCCGTCAGGTCAGCCCCAGCATTTT
TRBJ1-5 NA TRBV18 NA CASSGGGGQPQHF TGTGCCAGCTCGGGGGGAGGCGGGCAGCCCCAGCATTTT